These 29 T cell receptor beta chains came from one sample sequenced in a study of shared T cell receptors in the human thymus (dated by TCRdb to 2020 to 2022). The library was built by means of the immunoSEQ multiplex PCR assay. TCRdb obtained this table from immuneACCESS and retained in-frame rearrangements with V and J assigned. These tables miss some clones; where compared with another copy, unresolved V genes account for less than half of the shortfall, and the remainder is unexplained. For this sample there are about 380,000 clones; approximately 95% appear just once. The ten largest make up 0.015% to 0.02% of the sample. The sequencing sample was made of thymocytes. Receptor source: a human donor.

The rearrangement joins TRBV28 to TRBJ2-7; 7 nucleotides align to TRBD1. The CDR3 length is 17 residues. Germline assignment: CDR1 MDHEN and CDR2 SYDVKM. The ends lost 1 base at V and 2 bases at J; junction bases unmatched: 11. CDR3 sequence (DNA): TGTGCCAGCAGTTTATCTGTAGGGGGCCAGACCGCCTACGAGCAGTACTTC. Its protein product is CASSLSVGGQTAYEQYF.

This rearrangement joins TRBV15 to TRBJ2-1; 13 nucleotides align to TRBD2. CDR1 and CDR2 (germline): LNHNV, YYDKDF (reference sequence). This CDR3 spans 19 amino acids. V lost 0 bases to trimming and J lost 4 bases; unmatched junction nucleotides: 9. Here the CDR3 DNA reads TGTGCCACCAGCAGAGATGATTTGGGGACTAGCGGGGCGTACAATGAGCAGTTCTTC. As protein: CATSRDDLGTSGAYNEQFF.

The rearrangement uses TRBV5-4 and TRBJ2-6, with a weak D call TRBD1 (5 bases). CDR1 is SGHNT and CDR2 is YYREEE in the germline V gene (reference sequence). The V gene lost 0 bases and the J gene lost 2 bases, with 9 bases spanning the gap. The CDR3 sequence is 16 residues long. The CDR3 DNA reads as TGTGCCAGCAGCTTGGCCTCAGGGACTGGGGCCAACGTCCTGACTTTC. Amino acid sequence: CASSLASGTGANVLTF.

The chain recombines TRBV18 with TRBJ1-2; maybe TRBD1 (6 bases). This CDR3 is 13 amino acids long. Germline loops: CDR1 KGHSH, CDR2 LQKENI. Trimming took off 5 bases at V and 6 bases at J, with 13 bases between the two ends. CDR3 residues: CASSCTGKNGYTF. CDR3 DNA sequence: TGTGCCAGCTCATGTACAGGGAAGAATGGCTACACCTTC.

The gene calls are TRBV5-5 and TRBJ2-5; unclear D gene. V was pared by 2 bases and J by 3 bases, with 2 bases between. This CDR3 comprises 11 residues. CDR1 and CDR2 from the germline V gene are SGHKS and YYEKEE (reference sequence). CDR3 loop: CASSFEETQYF. The CDR3 coding sequence is TGTGCCAGCAGCTTTGAAGAGACCCAGTACTTC.

This chain joins TRBV4-3 and TRBJ1-4, with unresolved D. V shed 4 bases and J shed 3 bases, with 9 bases lying between them. The CDR3 totals 14 residues. The germline CDR1 and CDR2 sequences are LGHNA and YSLEER. The CDR3 nucleotides are TGCGCCAGCAGCCGGGCCTTCCCTAATGAAAAACTGTTTTTT. It specifies CASSRAFPNEKLFF.

The gene calls are TRBV5-1 and TRBJ2-7; 7 bases fit TRBD2. With V trimmed by 4 bases and J by 7 bases, 8 bases remained unmatched. CDR1 is SGHRS, CDR2 YFSETQ, per germline. CDR3 size: 13 residues. The CDR3 is CASSQWTRREQYF. The CDR3, as DNA: TGCGCCAGCAGCCAGTGGACTAGGCGTGAGCAGTACTTC.

In its sample, this clone was seen once. The J gene is TRBJ2-1, the V gene TRBV13; perhaps TRBD2 as D (6 bases). The CDR3 runs 15 residues. The V gene lost 5 bases and the J gene lost 7 bases, with 18 bases spanning the gap. The V gene's germline CDR1 is PRHDT and CDR2 FYEKMQ (reference sequence). The CDR3: CASSHLRGGMNEQFF. The DNA of the CDR3 is TGTGCCAGCAGCCACCTACGGGGAGGTATGAATGAGCAGTTCTTC.

V usage is TRBV15 and J usage is TRBJ2-3; 12 bases line up with TRBD1. CDR1 LNHNV and CDR2 YYDKDF come from the germline V gene (reference sequence). CDR3 length: 19 residues. The V and J ends lost 3 bases and 6 bases, in that order; junction bases with no gene match: 16. The CDR3 here is CATSRQPGQGAGRWDTQYF. The CDR3 nucleotides read TGTGCCACCAGCAGGCAACCGGGACAGGGGGCGGGTCGATGGGATACGCAGTATTTT.

V is TRBV30 and J is TRBJ1-4; TRBD1 agrees at 9 bases. CDR1 and CDR2 from the germline V gene are GTSNPN and SVGIG (reference sequence). The CDR3 runs to 14 residues. The V gene end was trimmed by 1 base and the J gene end by 8 bases; junction bases not matched to a gene: 5. The DNA of the CDR3 is TGTGCCTGGAGTGGGGGACAGGGTCGGGAAAAACTGTTTTTT. Encoded protein: CAWSGGQGREKLFF.

The chain carries TRBV4-3 and TRBJ2-3; TRBD2 matches 9 bases. The germline V gene has CDR1 LGHNA and CDR2 YSLEER. This CDR3 is built from 14 residues. V lost 3 bases, J lost 8 bases, and 6 bases stayed unmatched. CDR3 nucleotide sequence: TGCGCCAGCAGCCAGGGTAGCGGGAGTGGTACGCAGTATTTT. Translation gives CASSQGSGSGTQYF.

The chain employs TRBV30 and TRBJ1-5; D is undetermined. In germline, CDR1 is GTSNPN, CDR2 SVGIG (reference sequence). The CDR3 spans 15 residues. Between the trimmed V and J ends, which lost 2 bases and 2 bases, there was a span of 13 bases. CDR3 sequence: CAWSREGIGNQPQHF. CDR3 coding DNA: TGTGCCTGGAGTCGTGAGGGCATTGGCAATCAGCCCCAGCATTTT.

This clone was seen a handful of times. The V call is TRBV25-1, the J call TRBJ1-2; possibly TRBD1 for D (6 bases). V lost 8 bases to trimming and J lost 2 bases, with 18 bases between them. Germline loops: CDR1 MGHDK, CDR2 SYGVNS. CDR3 size: 15 residues. CDR3 sequence (DNA): TGTGCCAGCGGAGGGGGGGGGACATCCAACTATGGCTACACCTTC. Its translation: CASGGGGTSNYGYTF.

The rearrangement links TRBV7-4 to TRBJ2-1, with 10 bases fitting TRBD2. Germline assignment: CDR1 SGHVT and CDR2 SQSDAQ. V gave up 6 bases and J gave up 5 bases; unmatched junction bases: 22. The CDR3 runs 20 residues. CDR3 sequence: CASSPLPRPRKREGHNEQFF. The CDR3 DNA reads TGTGCCAGCAGTCCTCTACCCCGTCCCAGGAAGCGGGAGGGACACAATGAGCAGTTCTTC.

V and J are TRBV7-2 and TRBJ2-7; 9 bases match TRBD2. Per germline, CDR1 SGHTA and CDR2 FQGNSA. The CDR3 is 16 amino acids. V was pared by 2 bases and J by 4 bases, with 9 bases of the junction left unmatched. CDR3 in amino acids: CASSLPTGLALYEQYF. CDR3 DNA sequence: TGTGCCAGCAGCTTACCCACGGGACTAGCATTGTACGAGCAGTACTTC.

J is TRBJ2-1 and V is TRBV6-1; the D gene is possibly TRBD2 (5 bases). Germline values: CDR1 MNHNS, CDR2 SASEGT. The CDR3 is 15 amino acids. The V and J ends lost 8 bases and 6 bases respectively, with 20 bases between them. The CDR3 nucleotides read TGTGCCAGCCACACCTTAGGAAAGAGGGTCAATGAGCAGTTCTTC. The encoded protein is CASHTLGKRVNEQFF.

The J gene is TRBJ2-1, the V gene TRBV13, with D possibly matching TRBD1 (5 bases). The V end lost 4 bases, the J end lost 0 bases, and 25 bases lay between the germline ends. This CDR3 spans 20 amino acids. Germline loops: CDR1 PRHDT, CDR2 FYEKMQ (reference sequence). Here the CDR3 reads CASSSDFKGPRFSSYNEQFF. The CDR3, as DNA: TGTGCCAGCAGCTCGGATTTCAAGGGGCCCCGTTTTAGCTCCTACAATGAGCAGTTCTTC. Complete variable domain (other parts from reference TRBV13 and TRBJ2-1): AAGVIQSPRHLIKEKRETATLKCYPIPRHDTVYWYQQGPGQDPQFLISFYEKMQSDKGSIPDRFSAQQFSDYHSELNMSSLELGDSALYFCASSSDFKGPRFSSYNEQFFGPGTRLTVL.

The chain combines TRBV7-3 with TRBJ2-5; 14 positions agree with TRBD2. The length of the CDR3 is 16 residues. V dropped 6 bases and J dropped 3; count of bases not matched to a gene: 6. CDR1 is SGHTA, CDR2 FQGTGA, per germline. The CDR3 loop reads CASRGLAGESEETQYF. DNA for the CDR3: TGTGCCAGCAGGGGACTAGCGGGAGAGAGCGAAGAGACCCAGTACTTC. Based on the CDR3 plus reference TRBV7-3 and TRBJ2-5, the full variable domain is GAGVSQTPSNKVTEKGKYVELRCDPISGHTALYWYRQSLGQGPEFLIYFQGTGAADDSGLPNDRFFAVRPEGSVSTLKIQRTERGDSAVYLCASRGLAGESEETQYFGPGTRLLVL.

The gene calls are TRBV27 and TRBJ1-2, with D perhaps matching TRBD1 (5 bases). Trimming took off 0 bases at V and 2 bases at J, with 13 bases between the two ends. The CDR3 covers 16 residues. Germline V gene data show CDR1 as MNHEY and CDR2 as SMNVEV (reference sequence). CDR3 sequence: CASSLSGGRENYGYTF. The CDR3 DNA sequence: TGTGCCAGCAGTTTATCGGGAGGCAGGGAAAACTATGGCTACACCTTC.

The rearrangement joins TRBV6-4 to TRBJ1-2, with 7 nucleotides matching TRBD1. J gave up 8 bases and V 6 bases, and 18 bases lay outside the gene matches. Germline V gene lookup returns CDR1 MRHNA and CDR2 SNTAGT. The CDR3 is made up of 16 amino acids. DNA of the CDR3: TGTGCCAGCAGGGACACCAGACAGGGTTTCAACGCGGGCTACACCTTC. Protein sequence: CASRDTRQGFNAGYTF.

This clone was counted a single time. The DNA for the CDR3 is TGTGCCAGCAGTCCGCAGGGGGACAGGGACGAGCAGTACTTC. Amino acids: CASSPQGDRDEQYF. This rearrangement joins TRBV27 to TRBJ2-7; 9 bases align to TRBD1. V gave up 5 bases and J gave up 5 bases; unmatched junction bases: 7. The CDR3 is made up of 14 amino acids. Germline assignment: CDR1 MNHEY and CDR2 SMNVEV (reference sequence).

Remarks on this clone: At one boundary the junction diverges from the germline segment, which might be a read error. J is TRBJ2-5 and V is TRBV7-7, with 7 nucleotides matching TRBD2. The CDR3 has 16 residues. Germline V lookup: CDR1 SSHAT, CDR2 FNYEAQ (reference sequence). The CDR3 reads CASSRKALAVQETQYF. CDR3 DNA sequence: TGTGCTAGCAGTCGGAAAGCGCTAGCGGTCCAAGAGACCCAGTACTTC.

Written as DNA, the CDR3 is TGTGCCAGCAGCAAATTCTGGACTAGCTCTTCACATACAGATACGCAGTATTTT. Protein sequence: CASSKFWTSSSHTDTQYF. The V and J genes are TRBV21-1 and TRBJ2-3; the table calls TRBD2, which could not be checked here. TRBV21-1 is a documented pseudogene. The CDR3 contains 18 residues.

V is TRBV10-1 and J is TRBJ1-3, with TRBD1 matching over 7 bases. Germline CDR1 reads WNHNN; CDR2 reads SYGVQD (reference sequence). The CDR3 is 18 amino acids. V shed 6 bases and J 0 bases; nucleotides not matched to a gene: 14. The CDR3 sequence is CASRKKETGNFSGNTIYF. The CDR3, as DNA: TGCGCCAGCAGGAAGAAGGAGACAGGGAATTTCTCTGGAAACACCATATATTTT.

The V and J genes are TRBV19 and TRBJ1-3; 10 bases are shared with TRBD2. The J call is uncertain, as TRBJ2-2 better fits the DNA end. Germline V gene data show CDR1 as LNHDA and CDR2 as SQIVND (reference sequence). The CDR3 is 17 residues long. CDR3 amino acids: CASSPLAGGANTGELFF. The CDR3 DNA reads TGTGCCAGTAGTCCTTTAGCGGGAGGCGCGAACACCGGGGAGCTGTTTTTT.

The J gene is TRBJ2-5, the V gene TRBV21-1; the table gives TRBD2 as D, unverified against the DNA. TRBV21-1 is flagged as a pseudogene. This CDR3 comprises 20 residues. The CDR3 DNA reads as TGTGCCAGCAACAAACCCGGGACTAGCGGGAGTAGTCGGCTTCGAGAGACCCAGTACTTC. Protein: CASNKPGTSGSSRLRETQYF.

This clone has just one count. The chain couples TRBV5-4 to TRBJ2-7; maybe TRBD1 (5 bases). Germline V CDR1 and CDR2: SGHNT, YYREEE (reference sequence). The CDR3 consists of 16 residues. V shed 1 base and J shed 4 bases, with 18 bases lying between them. CDR3 sequence reads: CASSLTQGPTTYEQYF. CDR3 bases: TGTGCCAGCAGCTTGACCCAGGGCCCGACGACGTACGAGCAGTACTTC.

This clone came up once. The chain uses TRBV7-8 and TRBJ1-2; possibly TRBD1 for D (5 bases). V shed 1 base and J shed 6 bases, with 15 bases lying between them. Germline loops: CDR1 SGHVS, CDR2 FQNEAQ. The CDR3 loop spans 15 amino acids. CDR3 sequence reads: CASSLVGRAAHGYTF. In nucleotides, the CDR3 is TGTGCCAGCAGCTTAGTCGGCAGGGCGGCCCATGGCTACACCTTC.

The chain carries TRBV6-5 and TRBJ2-7; no definite D call. The V end was cut by 4 bases, the J end by 0 bases, with 13 bases between. The CDR3 is 15 amino acids. CDR1 and CDR2 (germline): MNHEY, SVGAGI. CDR3 residues: CASSLDPLSSYEQYF. CDR3 sequence (DNA): TGTGCCAGCAGTTTGGACCCCCTGAGCTCCTACGAGCAGTACTTC.